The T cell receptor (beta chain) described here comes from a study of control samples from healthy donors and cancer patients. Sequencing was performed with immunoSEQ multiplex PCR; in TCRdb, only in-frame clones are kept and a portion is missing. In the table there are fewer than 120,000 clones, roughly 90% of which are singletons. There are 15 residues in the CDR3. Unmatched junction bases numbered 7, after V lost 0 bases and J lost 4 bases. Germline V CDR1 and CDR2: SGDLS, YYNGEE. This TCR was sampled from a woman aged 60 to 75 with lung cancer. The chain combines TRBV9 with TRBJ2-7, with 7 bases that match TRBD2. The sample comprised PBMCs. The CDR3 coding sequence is TGTGCCAGCAGCGTAGACCCGGGAGGCGCGTACGAGCAGTACTTC. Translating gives CASSVDPGGAYEQYF.